The clone carrying this T cell receptor beta chain was found many times. Germline V CDR1 and CDR2: DFQATT, SNEGSKA (reference sequence). The ends were cut back, 5 bases at V and 2 bases at J, with 14 bases in the middle. The CDR3 runs to 14 residues. This record belongs to a study of early T cells in non-severe SARS-CoV-2 infection. TCRdb itself ran the 5' RACE reads through MiXCR, one entry per CDR3 protein. The sample includes approximately 80,000 distinct CDR3 sequences, 11% of them seen just once. Source: whole blood, taken at baseline. The rearrangement uses TRBV20-1 and TRBJ2-3; D is possibly TRBD2 (6 bases). The TCR originated in an adult who was a healthcare worker with PCR-confirmed SARS-CoV-2 infection or an uninfected control (not recorded which). CDR3 protein: CSAPGRSPTDTQYF. Written as DNA, the CDR3 is TGCAGTGCTCCGGGGAGGAGCCCCACAGATACGCAGTATTTT.